This T cell receptor beta chain comes out of a study of T cell clonotyping in hematopoietic cell transplantation. Libraries were prepared by immunoSEQ multiplex PCR; TCRdb keeps only in-frame clonotypes and omits some of them. The sample records tens of thousands of clones, approximately 95% being singletons. CDR3 length equals 19 residues. Losses at the gene ends were 5 bases for V and 5 bases for J; bases not matched to a gene: 20. Germline V gene sequence: CDR1 SNHLY, CDR2 FYNNEI. The sample was peripheral blood mononuclear cells. The V gene is TRBV2, the J gene TRBJ2-7, with 11 bases fitting TRBD2. This receptor was obtained from a man aged 30-40 years in good health. Some clones in this sample may be carry-over from other donors' samples. The CDR3 reads CASSPIETSGRGITDEQYF. The CDR3 DNA sequence: TGTGCCAGCAGTCCTATCGAAACTAGCGGGAGAGGTATTACCGACGAGCAGTACTTC. Looking up the rest from reference TRBV2 and TRBJ2-7 gives the full variable domain: EPEVTQTPSHQVTQMGQEVILRCVPISNHLYFYWYRQILGQKVEFLVSFYNNEISEKSEIFDDQFSVERPDGSNFTLKIRSTKLEDSAMYFCASSPIETSGRGITDEQYFGPGTRLTVT.